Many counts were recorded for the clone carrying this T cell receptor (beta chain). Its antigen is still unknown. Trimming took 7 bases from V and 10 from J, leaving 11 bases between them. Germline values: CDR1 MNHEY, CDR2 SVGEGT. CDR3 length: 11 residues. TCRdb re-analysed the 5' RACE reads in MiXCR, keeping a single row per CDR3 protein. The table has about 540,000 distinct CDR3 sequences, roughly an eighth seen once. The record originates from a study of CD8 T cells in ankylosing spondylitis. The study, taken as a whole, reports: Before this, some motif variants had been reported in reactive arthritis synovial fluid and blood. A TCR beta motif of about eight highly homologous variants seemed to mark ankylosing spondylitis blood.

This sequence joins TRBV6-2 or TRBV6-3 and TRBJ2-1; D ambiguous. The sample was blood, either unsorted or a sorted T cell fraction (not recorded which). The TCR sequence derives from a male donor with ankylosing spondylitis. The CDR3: CASTQGREQFF. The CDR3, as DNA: TGTGCCAGCACCCAAGGGCGGGAGCAGTTCTTC.